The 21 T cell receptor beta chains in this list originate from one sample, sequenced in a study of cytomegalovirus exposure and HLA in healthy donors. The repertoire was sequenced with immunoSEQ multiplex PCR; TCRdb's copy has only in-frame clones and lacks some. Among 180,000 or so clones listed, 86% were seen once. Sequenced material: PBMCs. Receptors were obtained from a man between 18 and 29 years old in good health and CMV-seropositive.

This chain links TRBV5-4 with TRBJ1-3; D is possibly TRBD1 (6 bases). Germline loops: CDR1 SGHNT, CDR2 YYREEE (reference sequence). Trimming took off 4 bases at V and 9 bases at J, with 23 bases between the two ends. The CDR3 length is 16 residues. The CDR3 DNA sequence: TGTGCCAGCAGCCGAGACCTCCAGGGGAAGGGGAGCACCATATATTTT. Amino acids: CASSRDLQGKGSTIYF.

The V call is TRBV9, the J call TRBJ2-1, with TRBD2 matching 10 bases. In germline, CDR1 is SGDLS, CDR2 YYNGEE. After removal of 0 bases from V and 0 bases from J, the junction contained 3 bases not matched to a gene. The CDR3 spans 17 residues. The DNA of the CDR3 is TGTGCCAGCAGCGTAGGGGCTAGCGGGAGCTCCTACAATGAGCAGTTCTTC. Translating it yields CASSVGASGSSYNEQFF.

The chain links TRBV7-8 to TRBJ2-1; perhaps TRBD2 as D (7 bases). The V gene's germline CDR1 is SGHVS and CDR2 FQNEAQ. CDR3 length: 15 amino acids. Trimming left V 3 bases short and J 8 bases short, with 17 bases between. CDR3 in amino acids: CASSFSGTQVDEQFF. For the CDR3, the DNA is TGTGCCAGCAGCTTCAGCGGGACACAAGTCGATGAGCAGTTCTTC.

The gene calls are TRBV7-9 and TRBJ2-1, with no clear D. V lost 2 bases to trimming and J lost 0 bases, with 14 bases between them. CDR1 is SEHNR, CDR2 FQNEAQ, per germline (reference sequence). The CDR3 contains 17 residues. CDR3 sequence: CASSLIRPADSYNEQFF. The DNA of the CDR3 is TGTGCCAGCAGCTTAATAAGGCCGGCGGACTCCTACAATGAGCAGTTCTTC.

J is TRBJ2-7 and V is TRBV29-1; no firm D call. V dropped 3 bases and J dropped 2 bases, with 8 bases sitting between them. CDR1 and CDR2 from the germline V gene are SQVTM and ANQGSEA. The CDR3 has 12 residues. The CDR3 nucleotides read TGCAGCGTTGAGGGCAGTCCCTACGAGCAGTACTTC. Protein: CSVEGSPYEQYF.

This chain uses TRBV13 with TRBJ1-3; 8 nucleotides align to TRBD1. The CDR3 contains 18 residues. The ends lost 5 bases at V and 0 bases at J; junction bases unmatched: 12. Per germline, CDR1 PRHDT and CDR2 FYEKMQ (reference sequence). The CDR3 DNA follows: TGTGCCAGCAGCCAAGGGACAGGAAAGGGAAGCTCTGGAAACACCATATATTTT. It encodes CASSQGTGKGSSGNTIYF.

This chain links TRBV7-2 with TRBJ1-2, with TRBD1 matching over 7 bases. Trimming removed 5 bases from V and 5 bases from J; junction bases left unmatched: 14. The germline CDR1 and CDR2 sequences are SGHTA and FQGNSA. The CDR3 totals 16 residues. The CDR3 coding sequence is TGTGCCAGCAGCCCCTGGGCAGGGGGGAGGAGTTATGGCTACACCTTC. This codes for CASSPWAGGRSYGYTF.

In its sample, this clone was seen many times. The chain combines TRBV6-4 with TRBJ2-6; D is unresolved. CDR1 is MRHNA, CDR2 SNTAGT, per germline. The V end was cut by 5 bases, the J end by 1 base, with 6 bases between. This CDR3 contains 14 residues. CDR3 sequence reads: CASSQKSGANVLTF. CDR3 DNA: TGTGCCAGCAGTCAGAAGTCTGGGGCCAACGTCCTGACTTTC.

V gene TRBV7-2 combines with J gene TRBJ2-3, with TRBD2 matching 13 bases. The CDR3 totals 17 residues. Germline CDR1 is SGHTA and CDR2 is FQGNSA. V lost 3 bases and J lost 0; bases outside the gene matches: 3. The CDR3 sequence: CASSLGLAGLSTDTQYF. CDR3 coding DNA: TGTGCCAGCAGCTTGGGACTAGCGGGGTTGAGCACAGATACGCAGTATTTT. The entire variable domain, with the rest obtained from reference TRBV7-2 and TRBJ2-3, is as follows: GAGVSQSPSNKVTEKGKDVELRCDPISGHTALYWYRQSLGQGLEFLIYFQGNSAPDKSGLPSDRFSAERTGGSVSTLTIQRTQQEDSAVYLCASSLGLAGLSTDTQYFGPGTRLTVL.

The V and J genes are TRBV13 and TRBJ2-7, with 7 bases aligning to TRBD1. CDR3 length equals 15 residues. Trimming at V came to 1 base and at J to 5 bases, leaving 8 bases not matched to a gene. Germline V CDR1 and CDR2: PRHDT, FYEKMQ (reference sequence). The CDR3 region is CASSLAGTVTHEQYF. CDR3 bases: TGTGCCAGCAGCTTAGCAGGGACAGTCACTCACGAGCAGTACTTC.

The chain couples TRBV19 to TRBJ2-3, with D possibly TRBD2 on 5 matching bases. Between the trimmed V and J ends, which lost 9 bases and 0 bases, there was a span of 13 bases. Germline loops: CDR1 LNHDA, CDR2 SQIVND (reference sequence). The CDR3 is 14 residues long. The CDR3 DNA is TGTGCCAGCTCTACTAGTTTTAGCACAGATACGCAGTATTTT. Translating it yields CASSTSFSTDTQYF. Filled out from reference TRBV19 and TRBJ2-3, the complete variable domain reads DGGITQSPKYLFRKEGQNVTLSCEQNLNHDAMYWYRQDPGQGLRLIYYSQIVNDFQKGDIAEGYSVSREKKESFPLTVTSAQKNPTAFYLCASSTSFSTDTQYFGPGTRLTVL.

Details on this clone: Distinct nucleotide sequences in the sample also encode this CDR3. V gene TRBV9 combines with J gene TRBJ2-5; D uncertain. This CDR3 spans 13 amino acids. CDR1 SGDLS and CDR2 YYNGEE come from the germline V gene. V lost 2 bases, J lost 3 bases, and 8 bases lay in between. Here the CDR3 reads CASSVGGEETQYF. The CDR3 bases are TGTGCCAGCAGCGTTGGCGGAGAAGAGACCCAGTACTTC.

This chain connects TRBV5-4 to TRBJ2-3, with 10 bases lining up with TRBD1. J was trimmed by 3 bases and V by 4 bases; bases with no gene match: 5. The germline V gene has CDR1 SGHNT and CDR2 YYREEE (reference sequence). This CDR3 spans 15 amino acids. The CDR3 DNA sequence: TGTGCCAGCAGCCCAGACAGGGGGCAGACAGATACGCAGTATTTT. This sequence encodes CASSPDRGQTDTQYF.

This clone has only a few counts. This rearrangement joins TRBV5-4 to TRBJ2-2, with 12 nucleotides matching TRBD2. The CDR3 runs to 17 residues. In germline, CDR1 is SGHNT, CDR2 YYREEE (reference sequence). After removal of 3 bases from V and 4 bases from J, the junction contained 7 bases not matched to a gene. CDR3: CASSSLAGGPSTGELFF. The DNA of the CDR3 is TGTGCCAGCAGCTCCCTAGCGGGAGGGCCGTCCACCGGGGAGCTGTTTTTT.

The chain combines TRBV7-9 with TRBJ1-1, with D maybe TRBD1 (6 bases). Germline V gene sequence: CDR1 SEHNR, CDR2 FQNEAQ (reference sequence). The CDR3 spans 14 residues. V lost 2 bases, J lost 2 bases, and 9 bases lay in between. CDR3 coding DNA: TGTGCCAGCAGCTTACGGGACATAAACACTGAAGCTTTCTTT. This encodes CASSLRDINTEAFF.

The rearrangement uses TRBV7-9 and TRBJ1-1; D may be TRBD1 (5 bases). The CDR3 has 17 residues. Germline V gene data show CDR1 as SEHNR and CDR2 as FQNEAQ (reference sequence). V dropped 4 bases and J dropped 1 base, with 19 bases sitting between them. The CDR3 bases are TGTGCCAGCAGCTCTAGGTCGCAGGGCGATACGAACACTGAAGCTTTCTTT. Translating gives CASSSRSQGDTNTEAFF. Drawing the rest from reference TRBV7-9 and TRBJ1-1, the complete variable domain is DTGVSQNPRHKITKRGQNVTFRCDPISEHNRLYWYRQTLGQGPEFLTYFQNEAQLEKSRLLSDRFSAERPKGSFSTLEIQRTEQGDSAMYLCASSSRSQGDTNTEAFFGQGTRLTVV.

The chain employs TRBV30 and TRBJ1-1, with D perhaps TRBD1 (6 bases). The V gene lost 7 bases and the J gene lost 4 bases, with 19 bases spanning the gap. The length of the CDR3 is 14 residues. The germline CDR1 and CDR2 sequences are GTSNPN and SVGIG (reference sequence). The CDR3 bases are TGTGCCTCGGCCTCACAGGGAGGGGGCACTGAAGCTTTCTTT. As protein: CASASQGGGTEAFF.

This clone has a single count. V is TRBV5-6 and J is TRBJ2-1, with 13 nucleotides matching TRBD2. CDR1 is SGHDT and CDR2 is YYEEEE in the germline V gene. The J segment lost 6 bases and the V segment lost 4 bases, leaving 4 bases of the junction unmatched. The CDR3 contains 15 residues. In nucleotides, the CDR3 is TGTGCCAGCAGCCCAGGGACTAGCGGGATCAATGAGCAGTTCTTC. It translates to CASSPGTSGINEQFF.

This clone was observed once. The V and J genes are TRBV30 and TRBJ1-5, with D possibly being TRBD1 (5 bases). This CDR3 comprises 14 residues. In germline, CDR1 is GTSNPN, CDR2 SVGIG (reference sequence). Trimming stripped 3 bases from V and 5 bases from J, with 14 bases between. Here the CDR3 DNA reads TGTGCCTGGAGCCAAGGGGCCGGCTATCAGCCCCAGCATTTT. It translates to CAWSQGAGYQPQHF.

The CDR3 protein is CASSFGVGELFF. The CDR3, as DNA: TGTGCCAGCAGCTTTGGAGTCGGGGAGCTGTTTTTT. The chain couples TRBV5-4 to TRBJ2-2; D ambiguous. CDR3 length equals 12 residues. Trimming cost V 2 bases and J 7 bases, with 6 bases left between them. Germline CDR1 SGHNT, CDR2 YYREEE (reference sequence).

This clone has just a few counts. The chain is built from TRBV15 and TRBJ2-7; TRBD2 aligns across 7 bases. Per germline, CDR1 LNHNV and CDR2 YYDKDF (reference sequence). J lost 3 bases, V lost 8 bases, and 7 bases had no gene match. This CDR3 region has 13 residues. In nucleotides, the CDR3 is TGTGCCACCTCTCTAGCGGACCTCTACGAGCAGTACTTC. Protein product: CATSLADLYEQYF.